These 3 T cell receptor beta chains were all obtained from the same sample, sequenced in a study of radiotherapy plus CTLA-4 blockade in lung cancer (dated by TCRdb to between 2018 and 2020). The protocol used for the library was the immunoSEQ multiplex PCR assay. TCRdb limited this immuneACCESS table to in-frame rearrangements with V and J called. A share of clones is missing; checked studies link under half to unresolved V genes, and the rest is unexplained. The sample table shows about 88,000 clones, and about three quarters are seen once. The top ten clonotypes cover about 14% of the sample. The specimen comprised peripheral blood, sampled from a patient treated with radiotherapy plus ipilimumab. Every receptor here comes from a human donor with non-small cell lung cancer that progressed on radiotherapy plus ipilimumab.

The genes are TRBV2 and TRBJ2-7, with 10 bases fitting TRBD2. The CDR3 has 15 amino acids. The germline V gene has CDR1 SNHLY and CDR2 FYNNEI. Trimming removed 5 bases from V and 5 bases from J; junction bases left unmatched: 9. The CDR3 DNA sequence: TGTGCCAGCAGTCCCTCGGGACTAGCGTTTGACGAGCAGTACTTC. Residues: CASSPSGLAFDEQYF. Full variable domain (rest looked up from reference TRBV2 and TRBJ2-7): EPEVTQTPSHQVTQMGQEVILRCVPISNHLYFYWYRQILGQKVEFLVSFYNNEISEKSEIFDDQFSVERPDGSNFTLKIRSTKLEDSAMYFCASSPSGLAFDEQYFGPGTRLTVT.

The CDR3 DNA is TGTGCCAGCAGTTTATACGGGTATGAAGCTTTCTTT. This encodes CASSLYGYEAFF. The genes are TRBV28 and TRBJ1-1; D gene unclear. V gave up 1 base and J gave up 7 bases, with 7 bases separating them. This CDR3 has 12 amino acids. Germline V gives CDR1 MDHEN, CDR2 SYDVKM.

The gene calls are TRBV30 and TRBJ2-1, with 12 nucleotides matching TRBD2. CDR3 size: 20 residues. The V gene's germline CDR1 is GTSNPN and CDR2 SVGIG (reference sequence). The trim removed 6 bases at V and 5 bases at J, leaving 23 bases unmatched. This chain's CDR3 is CACFPFTSGGHLGGHNEQFF. DNA for the CDR3: TGTGCCTGCTTCCCATTCACTAGCGGGGGGCACCTTGGGGGGCACAATGAGCAGTTCTTC.